This TCR beta chain was recovered during a study of T-cell memory formation after mild COVID-19. Study information: Among the donors, TCR clusters were largely specific to each donor. Points from the study as a whole: Researchers could not confirm that second-wave clones peaking on day 37 targeted SARS-CoV-2. Some clones that responded were present in memory (sampled pre-infection), which suggests cross-reactive memory joined. Among CD4+ contracting clones, most were CM and EM, and CD8+ ones EMRA.

Germline CDR1 reads MGHDK; CDR2 reads SYGVNS. V lost 4 bases, J lost 9 bases, and 13 bases lay in between. The CDR3 is made up of 13 amino acids. As to this clonotype: Its antigen is unidentified.

In TCRdb, the 5' RACE reads were re-called with MiXCR into one record per CDR3 protein. The sample has some 300,000 distinct CDR3 sequences, roughly 21% seen once; the top ten hold roughly 21%. Source material: PBMCs or a T cell subset sorted from them (not recorded which). The TCR originated in a man aged 18 to 30 who had mild COVID-19 (a few samples of this study predate the infection). Cell type and time point are not known. The J gene is TRBJ2-1, the V gene TRBV25-1; D not resolved. CDR3 protein: CASSAGPRSEQFF. CDR3 coding DNA: TGTGCCAGCAGTGCCGGGCCTAGGAGTGAGCAGTTCTTC.